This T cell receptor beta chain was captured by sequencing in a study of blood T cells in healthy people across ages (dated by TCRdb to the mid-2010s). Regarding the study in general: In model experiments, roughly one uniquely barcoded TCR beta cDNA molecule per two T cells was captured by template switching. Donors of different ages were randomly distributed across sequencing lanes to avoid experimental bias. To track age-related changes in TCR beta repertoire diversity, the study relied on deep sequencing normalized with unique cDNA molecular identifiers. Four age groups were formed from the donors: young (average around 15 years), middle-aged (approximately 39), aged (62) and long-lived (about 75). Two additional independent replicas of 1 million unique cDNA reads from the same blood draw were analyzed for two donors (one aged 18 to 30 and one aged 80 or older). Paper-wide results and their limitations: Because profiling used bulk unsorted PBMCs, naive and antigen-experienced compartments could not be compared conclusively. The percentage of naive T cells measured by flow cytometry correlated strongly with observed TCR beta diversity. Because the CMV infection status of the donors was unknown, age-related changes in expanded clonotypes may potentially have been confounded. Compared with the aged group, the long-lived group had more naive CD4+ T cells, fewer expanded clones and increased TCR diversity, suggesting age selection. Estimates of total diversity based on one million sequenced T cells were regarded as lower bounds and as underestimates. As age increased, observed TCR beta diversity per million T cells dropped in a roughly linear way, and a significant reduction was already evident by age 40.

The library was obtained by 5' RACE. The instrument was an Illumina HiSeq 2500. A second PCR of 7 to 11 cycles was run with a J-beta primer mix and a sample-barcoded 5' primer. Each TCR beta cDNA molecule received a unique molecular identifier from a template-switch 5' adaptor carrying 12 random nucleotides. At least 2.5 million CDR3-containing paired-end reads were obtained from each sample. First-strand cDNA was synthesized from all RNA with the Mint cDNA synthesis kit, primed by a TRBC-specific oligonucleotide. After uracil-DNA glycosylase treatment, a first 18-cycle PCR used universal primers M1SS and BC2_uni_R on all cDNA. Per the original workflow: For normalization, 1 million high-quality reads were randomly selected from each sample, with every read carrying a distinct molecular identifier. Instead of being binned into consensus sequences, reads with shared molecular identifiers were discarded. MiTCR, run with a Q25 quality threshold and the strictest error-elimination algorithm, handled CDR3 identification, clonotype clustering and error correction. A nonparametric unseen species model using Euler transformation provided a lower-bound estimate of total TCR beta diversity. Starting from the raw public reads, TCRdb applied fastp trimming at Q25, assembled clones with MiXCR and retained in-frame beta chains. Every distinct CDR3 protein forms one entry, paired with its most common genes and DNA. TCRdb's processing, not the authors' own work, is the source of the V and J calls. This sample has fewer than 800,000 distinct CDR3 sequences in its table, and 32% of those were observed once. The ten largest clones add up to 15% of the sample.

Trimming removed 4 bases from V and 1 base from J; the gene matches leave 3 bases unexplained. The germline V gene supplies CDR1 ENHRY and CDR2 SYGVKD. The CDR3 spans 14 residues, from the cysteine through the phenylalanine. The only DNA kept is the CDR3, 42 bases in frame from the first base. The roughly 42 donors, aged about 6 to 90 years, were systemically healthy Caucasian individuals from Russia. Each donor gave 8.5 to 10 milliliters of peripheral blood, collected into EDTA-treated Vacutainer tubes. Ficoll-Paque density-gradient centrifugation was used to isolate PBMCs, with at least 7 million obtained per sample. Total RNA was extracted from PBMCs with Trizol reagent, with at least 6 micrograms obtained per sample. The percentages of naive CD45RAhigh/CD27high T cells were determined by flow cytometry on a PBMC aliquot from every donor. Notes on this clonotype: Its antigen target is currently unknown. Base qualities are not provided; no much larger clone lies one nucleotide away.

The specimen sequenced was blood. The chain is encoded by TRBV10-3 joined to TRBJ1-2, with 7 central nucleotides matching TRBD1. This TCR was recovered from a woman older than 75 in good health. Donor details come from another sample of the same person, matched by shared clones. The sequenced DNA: TGTGCCATCAGTGGGGACAGCCGTAACTATGGCTACACCTTC. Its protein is CAISGDSRNYGYTF.